Listed here are 28 T cell receptor beta chains from one sample, sequenced in a study of regulatory T cells in long-lasting Graves disease. Time point denoted: newly diagnosed GD, antithyroid drugs for less than 3 months. PBMC-derived RNA was used for the TCR library. Arm-PCR with iRepertoire HTBI primers amplified the CDR3 regions for these TCR beta libraries. MiXCR was run by TCRdb on the multiplex PCR reads, yielding one entry per CDR3 protein. The data show 350,000 to 550,000 distinct CDR3 sequences, with roughly 17% seen just once and 20% to 25% held by the top ten. These same records also appear under a second study, on T cells in Graves' hyperthyroidism and ophthalmopathy.

The sequencing here drew on peripheral blood mononuclear cells (PBMCs), taken at new diagnosis, from a patient treated with antithyroid drugs. These TCRs come from a woman younger than 35 with Graves disease.

This clonotype occurred many times. The rearrangement uses TRBV27 and TRBJ2-3; no firm D call. The CDR3 totals 17 residues. Trimming removed 3 bases from V and 0 bases from J, with 16 bases in between. The germline V gene has CDR1 MNHEY and CDR2 SMNVEV (reference sequence). The DNA of the CDR3 is TGTGCCAGCAGTTTTTTGGAAGGAGTTTCTAGCACAGATACGCAGTATTTT. This gives the protein CASSFLEGVSSTDTQYF.

The V and J genes are TRBV20-1 and TRBJ1-2; D is undetermined. Trimming took 1 base from V and 8 from J, leaving 17 bases between them. The CDR3 is 14 residues long. Looked up from germline, CDR1 is DFQATT and CDR2 is SNEGSKA (reference sequence). This CDR3 reads CSARAGGVPIGYTF. In DNA form, the CDR3 reads TGCAGTGCTAGAGCGGGTGGAGTTCCTATAGGCTACACCTTC.

V is TRBV7-9 and J is TRBJ1-4; TRBD1 aligns across 8 bases. Germline assignment: CDR1 SEHNR and CDR2 FQNEAQ (reference sequence). The junction had 6 bases not matched to a gene; V was cut back by 4 bases and J by 8 bases. This CDR3 contains 14 residues. The CDR3 region has the DNA TGTGCCAGCAGCTCCCAGGGGGCCCAGGAAAAACTGTTTTTT. Translated, it gives CASSSQGAQEKLFF.

This clonotype appeared a few times. The CDR3 is CASSLAPVTAETQYF. CDR3 DNA sequence: TGTGCCAGCAGCTTAGCGCCCGTGACCGCAGAGACCCAGTACTTC. The chain recombines TRBV7-8 with TRBJ2-5; no reliable D call. CDR1 SGHVS and CDR2 FQNEAQ come from the germline V gene. V dropped 0 bases and J dropped 4 bases, with 12 bases sitting between them. The CDR3 contains 15 residues.

The V and J genes are TRBV19 and TRBJ1-5, with 7 nucleotides matching TRBD1. The CDR3 runs 15 residues. Germline CDR1 is LNHDA and CDR2 is SQIVND (reference sequence). V dropped 7 bases and J dropped 2; count of bases not matched to a gene: 8. This CDR3 is CASTRTGQGNQPQHF. CDR3 DNA: TGTGCCAGTACCCGCACTGGACAGGGCAATCAGCCCCAGCATTTT.

The table lists this clonotype with a few counts. The genes are TRBV7-9 and TRBJ2-1, with TRBD1 matching over 8 bases. The CDR3 length is 16 residues. CDR1 and CDR2 from the germline V gene are SEHNR and FQNEAQ (reference sequence). V shed 5 bases, J shed 9 bases, and the junction held 15 bases outside the gene matches. The CDR3: CASSRQTRDRGGEQFF. In DNA, the CDR3 is TGTGCCAGCAGCCGCCAAACCAGAGACAGGGGAGGTGAGCAGTTCTTC.

This clonotype was seen repeatedly, ten times or more. The chain couples TRBV19 to TRBJ2-7, with D unresolved. CDR1 LNHDA and CDR2 SQIVND come from the germline V gene (reference sequence). This CDR3 is built from 13 residues. V gave up 2 bases and J gave up 4 bases, with 9 bases separating them. The CDR3 sequence is CASSIRYAYEQYF. In DNA, the CDR3 is TGTGCCAGTAGTATACGTTATGCTTACGAGCAGTACTTC.

This clonotype appeared many times. The chain uses TRBV12-3 or TRBV12-4 and TRBJ2-7; the D is unclear. The CDR3 sequence is 15 residues long. V was cut by 4 bases and J by 0 bases, with 13 bases left in between. The CDR3 sequence is CASSYPWADSYEQYF. CDR3 bases: TGTGCCAGCAGTTATCCTTGGGCAGACTCCTACGAGCAGTACTTC.

This clonotype was counted between two and nine times. This chain connects TRBV29-1 to TRBJ1-1, with D unresolved. CDR3 length: 12 residues. The germline CDR1 and CDR2 sequences are SQVTM and ANQGSEA. V was cut by 2 bases and J by 13 bases, with 17 bases left in between. The CDR3 spells CSVETLGVLVFF. The DNA for the CDR3 is TGCAGCGTTGAAACCCTCGGGGTACTTGTTTTCTTT.

This clonotype was counted ten times or more. The chain combines TRBV20-1 with TRBJ2-7; TRBD2 agrees at 10 bases. The junction had 12 bases not matched to a gene; V was cut back by 8 bases and J by 5 bases. The CDR3 loop spans 14 amino acids. Germline V gene lookup returns CDR1 DFQATT and CDR2 SNEGSKA (reference sequence). CDR3: CSCPYLAGGDEQYF. The CDR3 DNA reads as TGCAGTTGTCCCTATTTAGCGGGAGGTGACGAGCAGTACTTC.

This clonotype was counted a few times. The V and J genes are TRBV24-1 and TRBJ2-7; tentatively, D is TRBD1 or TRBD2 (5 bases each). The CDR3 covers 14 residues. The germline V gene encodes CDR1 KGHDR and CDR2 SFDVKD. The V and J ends lost 10 bases and 3 bases respectively, with 18 bases between them. Written as DNA, the CDR3 is TGTGCCACTCGGGACCTGAATTTAGTCTACGAGCAGTACTTC. Translation gives CATRDLNLVYEQYF.

In its sample, this clonotype was seen many times. The chain employs TRBV18 and TRBJ2-1, with D possibly matching TRBD1 (5 bases). Deletions cut 3 bases from V and 6 bases from J, with 12 bases between. Germline CDR1 is KGHSH and CDR2 is LQKENI. CDR3 size: 14 residues. This CDR3 reads CASSPQGTPNEQFF. As DNA, the CDR3 is TGTGCCAGCTCACCCCAGGGTACGCCCAATGAGCAGTTCTTC.

This clonotype has a count of ten or more. J is TRBJ2-1 and V is TRBV11-2; D is tentatively TRBD1 or TRBD2 (5 bases each). The V gene's germline CDR1 is SGHAT and CDR2 FQNNGV. The CDR3 contains 13 residues. The V end lost 5 bases, the J end lost 11 bases, and 16 bases lay between the germline ends. The CDR3 loop is CASSPARGPKQFF. CDR3 nucleotide sequence: TGTGCCAGCAGCCCCGCCCGGGGCCCCAAGCAGTTCTTC.

This clonotype was counted many times. The CDR3 nucleotides read TGTGCCAGCAGACCCCCTTTCAGCACCGGGGAGCTGTTTTTT. This translates into CASRPPFSTGELFF. The gene calls are TRBV7-8 and TRBJ2-2; no reliable D call. This CDR3 spans 14 amino acids. Looked up from germline, CDR1 is SGHVS and CDR2 is FQNEAQ. V was trimmed by 6 bases and J by 4 bases, leaving 12 bases between them.

This clonotype occurred many times. DNA of the CDR3: TGTGCCAGCAGTTTAATCAGTGAGCAGTTCTTC. Encoded protein: CASSLISEQFF. V gene TRBV12-3 or TRBV12-4 combines with J gene TRBJ2-1; D gene ambiguous. Trimming removed 2 bases at V and 9 bases at J, with 5 bases between. This CDR3 has 11 amino acids.

This clonotype has more than one count but fewer than ten. The chain links TRBV6-1 to TRBJ2-1; possible D gene TRBD2, 5 bases. Per germline, CDR1 MNHNS and CDR2 SASEGT. V lost 6 bases and J 8 bases, leaving 14 bases between the germline ends. The CDR3 runs 13 residues. Written as DNA, the CDR3 is TGTGCCAGCAGCCTAGCCTACCGGGATGAGCAGTTCTTC. Translation: CASSLAYRDEQFF.

This clonotype was observed many times. The CDR3, as DNA: TGTGCCAGCATACTAACAGGGGGCGGTTTGGAGACCCAGTACTTC. Residues: CASILTGGGLETQYF. The chain combines TRBV7-2 with TRBJ2-5; the match to TRBD1 covers 9 bases. Germline V gene lookup returns CDR1 SGHTA and CDR2 FQGNSA. The CDR3 sequence is 15 residues long. The V segment lost 7 bases and the J segment 5 bases; nucleotides outside the gene matches: 11.

This clonotype was detected ten times or more. V and J are TRBV12-3 or TRBV12-4 and TRBJ2-1, with 12 bases identical to TRBD2. This CDR3 is 16 amino acids long. V gave up 7 bases and J gave up 5 bases; unmatched junction bases: 9. The CDR3 is CASTRLAGANNNEQFF. CDR3 nucleotides: TGTGCCAGCACGCGACTAGCGGGAGCCAATAACAATGAGCAGTTCTTC.

This clonotype was recorded a few times. CDR3 loop: CASSRDRINGYTF. The DNA for the CDR3 is TGCGCCAGCAGCCGGGACAGAATTAATGGCTACACCTTC. The chain employs TRBV5-1 and TRBJ1-2; TRBD1 matches 7 bases. The V gene's germline CDR1 is SGHRS and CDR2 YFSETQ. The CDR3 runs to 13 residues. V trimming: 4 bases; J trimming: 6 bases; junction bases outside the gene matches: 6.

This clonotype was detected a few times. This chain links TRBV3-1 with TRBJ2-1; D possibly corresponds to TRBD2 (6 bases). CDR1 is LGHDT, CDR2 YNNKEL, per germline (reference sequence). The V and J ends lost 2 bases and 8 bases respectively, with 10 bases between them. The CDR3 runs 13 residues. CDR3 nucleotides: TGTGCCAGCAGCCAACGGACTATTTATGAGCAGTTCTTC. Translation gives CASSQRTIYEQFF.

There are many counts of this clonotype. The chain carries TRBV2 and TRBJ2-1; D not certain. From germline, CDR1 is SNHLY and CDR2 FYNNEI. V lost 8 bases and J 0 bases, leaving 11 bases between the germline ends. The CDR3 runs 14 residues. Here the CDR3 reads CASAEFSSYNEQFF. The CDR3 DNA sequence: TGTGCCAGCGCAGAGTTTTCCTCCTACAATGAGCAGTTCTTC.

This clonotype occurred many times. J is TRBJ2-1 and V is TRBV5-1; 8 bases match TRBD2. After removal of 5 bases from V and 7 bases from J, the junction contained 11 bases not matched to a gene. CDR1 and CDR2 (germline): SGHRS, YFSETQ. The CDR3 has 15 amino acids. The CDR3 sequence: CASRRSGGEENEQFF. DNA of the CDR3: TGCGCCAGCAGGAGGAGCGGGGGAGAGGAGAATGAGCAGTTCTTC.

This clonotype has only a few counts. The chain has TRBV29-1 and TRBJ2-3, with D possibly TRBD2 on 6 matching bases. The V end lost 4 bases, the J end lost 2 bases, and 13 bases lay between the germline ends. This CDR3 is built from 14 residues. Germline CDR1 is SQVTM and CDR2 is ANQGSEA. CDR3 coding DNA: TGCAGCGTTGCATTAGCGGCAAACACAGATACGCAGTATTTT. Its protein product is CSVALAANTDTQYF.

About this clonotype: A much larger clone differs from this one at a single base, so this may be a read error. The CDR3 end shows no conserved phenylalanine or tryptophan, and so a read error is likely. The chain couples TRBV5-5 to TRBJ2-5; TRBD2 agrees at 9 bases. Germline CDR1 SGHKS, CDR2 YYEKEE (reference sequence). The CDR3 consists of 14 residues. J was trimmed by 4 bases and V by 7 bases; bases with no gene match: 8. The CDR3 nucleotides are TGTGCCAGCCTGGGACTAGCAGGAGGAGAGACCCAGTACTCC. Amino acids: CASLGLAGGETQYS.

The rearrangement joins TRBV28 to TRBJ1-5, with a weak D call TRBD1 (6 bases). V lost 10 bases and J 0 bases, leaving 22 bases between the germline ends. The CDR3 extends over 17 amino acids. Germline CDR1 reads MDHEN; CDR2 reads SYDVKM. CDR3 region: CATTSPGTQNSNQPQHF. CDR3 coding DNA: TGTGCCACCACATCCCCCGGGACACAAAATAGCAATCAGCCCCAGCATTTT.

J is TRBJ2-5 and V is TRBV30, with a weak D call TRBD1 (6 bases). The CDR3 consists of 14 residues. Germline assignment: CDR1 GTSNPN and CDR2 SVGIG (reference sequence). Trimming pared 0 bases from V and 5 bases from J, leaving 13 bases between. CDR3 loop: CAWSVGGQSETQYF. For the CDR3, the DNA is TGTGCCTGGAGTGTAGGGGGTCAGAGTGAGACCCAGTACTTC.

At least ten counts were recorded for this clonotype. The gene calls are TRBV18 and TRBJ2-5; D not resolved. The germline V gene encodes CDR1 KGHSH and CDR2 LQKENI. V lost 8 bases to trimming and J lost 5 bases, with 9 bases between them. This CDR3 contains 11 residues. The CDR3 nucleotides are TGTGCCAGCAGCCGGCGGGAGACCCAGTACTTC. Its translation: CASSRRETQYF. The full variable domain, its missing parts supplied by reference TRBV18 and TRBJ2-5, is NAGVMQNPRHLVRRRGQEARLRCSPMKGHSHVYWYRQLPEEGLKFMVYLQKENIIDESGMPKERFSAEFPKEGPSILRIQQVVRGDSAAYFCASSRRETQYFGPGTRLLVL.

This clonotype was counted a few times. The V gene is TRBV2, the J gene TRBJ2-7; D is possibly TRBD1 (5 bases). Germline V gene sequence: CDR1 SNHLY, CDR2 FYNNEI. V gave up 5 bases and J gave up 2 bases, with 10 bases separating them. The CDR3 is 13 amino acids. This CDR3 is CASSPQETYEQYF. CDR3 sequence (DNA): TGTGCCAGCAGTCCACAGGAAACCTACGAGCAGTACTTC.